This TCR beta chain appears in the sequencing data of a study of OX40 agonist ivuxolimab in advanced cancers. Using immunoSEQ multiplex PCR, the repertoire was profiled, and TCRdb retains in-frame clones only, with some absent. Among fewer than 35,000 clones listed, roughly 76% were seen once. The CDR3 is 12 amino acids. Trimming stripped 3 bases from V and 2 bases from J, with 5 bases between. The germline gives CDR1 SGHDT, CDR2 YYEEEE. The sample consisted of CD4+ or CD8+ T cells sorted from blood, taken in a trial of the OX40 agonist ivuxolimab. This chain joins TRBV5-6 and TRBJ1-1; D uncertain. This receptor was taken from an adult with an advanced solid tumor such as melanoma, head and neck, liver or kidney cancer. This chain's CDR3 is CASSYINTEAFF. As DNA, the CDR3 is TGTGCCAGCAGCTATATTAACACTGAAGCTTTCTTT.